The clone carrying this T cell receptor (beta chain) was observed at least ten times. Its antigen is unknown. The CDR3 is 16 amino acids. Germline assignment: CDR1 SGHRS and CDR2 YFSETQ. The germline V and J ends were trimmed by 0 bases and 0 bases, with 12 bases remaining between them. This entry is derived from a study of human T cells and chemical hapten exposure. Before extraction, the whole blood was not fractionated, and total RNA was taken from it. Study findings and constraints: TCRs exceeding a frequency of 1 in 1000 stayed unchanged under DPC sensitization.

What the library attached to individual cDNA molecules were unique molecular identifiers. In the original analysis: The median was roughly 100,000 TCRs per sample, ranging roughly 20,000 to 750,000. TCRdb used MiXCR to reprocess the 5' RACE reads, holding one entry per CDR3 protein. The V and J calls, along with clone size, are taken from TCRdb and not from the paper's own processing. The sample lists under 150,000 distinct CDR3 sequences, approximately 20% occurring once. This clonotype was sampled from a human donor in good health. The rearrangement links TRBV5-1 to TRBJ1-1; a possible D gene is TRBD1 (5 bases). The CDR3, as DNA: TGCGCCAGCAGCTTGGTGTCAGGGAGCATGAACACTGAAGCTTTCTTT. Translation gives CASSLVSGSMNTEAFF.